These 10 T cell receptor beta chains came from one sample sequenced in a study of blood T cell repertoires in COVID-19. Only in-frame clones appear in the TCRdb table, and some are missing; sequencing was by immunoSEQ multiplex PCR. Here the sample spans a few hundred thousand clones, 87% being singletons. Sequenced input: PBMCs or T cells enriched from blood (not recorded which). Receptor source: a man younger than 45 who had recovered from COVID-19.

This clone has only a few counts. This chain joins TRBV6-5 and TRBJ1-4, with D possibly matching TRBD1 (6 bases). Germline CDR1 reads MNHEY; CDR2 reads SVGAGI. Trimming left V 7 bases short and J 2 bases short, with 11 bases between. The CDR3 length is 14 residues. CDR3 sequence reads: CASTEQGTNEKLFF. CDR3 nucleotide sequence: TGTGCCAGCACCGAACAGGGTACTAATGAAAAACTGTTTTTT.

This clone was seen only a few times. The chain joins TRBV9 to TRBJ2-2; a weak D match, TRBD2 (5 bases). The CDR3 sequence is 15 residues long. V was pared by 3 bases and J by 4 bases, with 13 bases between. Germline lookup yields CDR1 SGDLS and CDR2 YYNGEE. The CDR3 DNA reads as TGTGCCAGCAGCGCGGGGATTATCACCACCGGGGAGCTGTTTTTT. Encoded protein: CASSAGIITTGELFF.

This chain uses TRBV29-1 with TRBJ1-1, with D maybe TRBD1 (5 bases). Germline V gene data show CDR1 as SQVTM and CDR2 as ANQGSEA. CDR3 size: 13 residues. The V end lost 8 bases, the J end lost 1 base, and 14 bases lay between the germline ends. DNA for the CDR3: TGCAGCTCCAGGACACAACGGAACACTGAAGCTTTCTTT. Amino acid sequence: CSSRTQRNTEAFF.

The chain couples TRBV6-2 or TRBV6-3 to TRBJ1-5; TRBD1 might be the D (5 bases). V was shortened by 6 bases and J by 4 bases, with 28 bases between the two germline ends. Germline CDR1 is MNHEY and CDR2 is SVGEGT. The CDR3 consists of 19 residues. The CDR3 region is CASSLVRAPGKGENQPQHF. CDR3 bases: TGTGCCAGCAGCCTAGTAAGAGCCCCAGGGAAAGGTGAGAATCAGCCCCAGCATTTT.

V usage is TRBV13 and J usage is TRBJ2-7, with D possibly matching TRBD1 (7 bases). Trimming removed 5 bases at V and 4 bases at J, with 18 bases between. The CDR3 loop spans 15 amino acids. The germline V gene encodes CDR1 PRHDT and CDR2 FYEKMQ (reference sequence). CDR3 in amino acids: CASSPGGRKAYEQYF. The CDR3 DNA is TGTGCCAGCAGCCCAGGGGGGAGGAAGGCTTACGAGCAGTACTTC.

The V call is TRBV9, the J call TRBJ2-3; 9 bases map to TRBD2. V lost 0 bases and J lost 1; bases outside the gene matches: 3. CDR3 length: 16 amino acids. CDR1 and CDR2 (germline): SGDLS, YYNGEE. The CDR3 DNA sequence: TGTGCCAGCAGCGTAGTTAGCGGGGGCCGCACAGATACGCAGTATTTT. Residues: CASSVVSGGRTDTQYF. The entire variable domain, with the rest obtained from reference TRBV9 and TRBJ2-3, is as follows: DSGVTQTPKHLITATGQRVTLRCSPRSGDLSVYWYQQSLDQGLQFLIQYYNGEERAKGNILERFSAQQFPDLHSELNLSSLELGDSALYFCASSVVSGGRTDTQYFGPGTRLTVL.

CDR3 amino acids: CASTPTGLYEQYF. As DNA, the CDR3 is TGTGCCAGCACCCCGACGGGTCTCTACGAGCAGTACTTC. The chain employs TRBV6-5 and TRBJ2-7; the D is unclear. The germline gives CDR1 MNHEY, CDR2 SVGAGI. The CDR3 is 13 residues long. V lost 7 bases and J 3 bases, leaving 13 bases between the germline ends.

V usage is TRBV5-1 and J usage is TRBJ2-2; 12 bases are a match to TRBD2. V was pared by 0 bases and J by 4 bases, with 4 bases of the junction left unmatched. The germline CDR1 and CDR2 sequences are SGHRS and YFSETQ. This CDR3 comprises 17 residues. This CDR3 is CASSLAPSGGATGELFF. In DNA, the CDR3 is TGCGCCAGCAGCTTGGCCCCTAGCGGGGGGGCCACCGGGGAGCTGTTTTTT.

The chain employs TRBV23-1 and TRBJ1-1, with TRBD1 matching 7 bases. TRBV23-1 is assigned to the ORF class and has an uncertain function. The length of the CDR3 is 19 residues. With V trimmed by 7 bases and J by 4 bases, 24 bases remained unmatched. The chain's CDR3 is CASTPYDRVGPCTGTEAFF. The CDR3 bases are TGCGCCAGCACCCCATACGACAGGGTAGGTCCTTGTACGGGCACTGAAGCTTTCTTT.

This clone was found a few times. The J gene is TRBJ2-1, the V gene TRBV5-6; TRBD2 matches 11 bases. The CDR3 consists of 17 residues. Losses at the gene ends were 4 bases for V and 4 bases for J; bases not matched to a gene: 10. Germline CDR1 SGHDT, CDR2 YYEEEE. CDR3 sequence: CASSPWGGLADYNEQFF. The CDR3, as DNA: TGTGCCAGCAGCCCGTGGGGGGGACTAGCGGATTACAATGAGCAGTTCTTC.